These T cell receptor beta chains were read from a single sample in a study of shared clonotypes between healthy human individuals. Assay used: immunoSEQ multiplex PCR; TCRdb lists only in-frame clones, some missing. The sample comprises millions of clones, about 95% of which are singletons, and 0.85% to 1.3% rests with the top ten. Sequencing used naive CD8+ T cells sorted from blood. These receptor sequences come from a man younger than 30 in good health. Each CDR3 is given with its conserved first and last residue. Fields, in order: D gene, clone size, J gene, V gene, CDR3 DNA, CDR3 protein. D genes are given only for firm matches. Clone size is not always given. Where it is, it says once, few, many or a class for expanded clones.

TRBD2,-,TRBJ2-5,TRBV28,TGTGCCAGCAGTTTATTCCCGCCACTGGTAGCGGGTGAGACCCAGTACTTC,CASSLFPPLVAGETQYF
-,-,TRBJ2-7,TRBV2,TGTGCCAGCAGTGAAGTTAGGGGAAACTCCTACGAGCAGTACTTC,CASSEVRGNSYEQYF
TRBD2,-,TRBJ2-7,TRBV4-1,TGCGCCAGCAGCCAAGTTGGGGGGGGCTCCTACGAGCAGTACTTC,CASSQVGGGSYEQYF
-,once,TRBJ1-3,TRBV27,TGTGCCAGCAGCCCGGGGGCATCTGGAAACACCATATATTTT,CASSPGASGNTIYF
-,-,TRBJ1-1,TRBV7-9,TGTGCCAGCAGCCCGATACAGGGAGAAGCTTTCTTT,CASSPIQGEAFF
TRBD2,-,TRBJ2-1,TRBV5-4,TGTGCCAGCAGCCCGAGCGGGGTCGCCTACAATGAGCAGTTCTTC,CASSPSGVAYNEQFF
-,-,TRBJ2-7,TRBV25-1,TGTGCCAGCAGTGAAGGACCCATCTACGAGCAGTACTTC,CASSEGPIYEQYF
-,once,TRBJ1-6,TRBV21-1,TGTGCCATCTCCCCGGTCCCGTATAATTCACCCCTCCACTTT,CAISPVPYNSPLHF
-,-,TRBJ2-7,TRBV4-1,TGCGCCAGCAGCCAGACCTCAGGGATGGAGTACGAGCAGTACTTC,CASSQTSGMEYEQYF
-,-,TRBJ2-2,TRBV10-3,TGTGCCATCAGTGGGTGGACAGAGAACACCGGGGAGCTGTTTTTT,CAISGWTENTGELFF
-,-,TRBJ1-1,TRBV6-5,TGTGCCAGCAGTCTCGGGAACAAAGCTTTCTTT,CASSLGNKAFF
-,-,TRBJ1-5,TRBV11-2,TGTGCCAGCAGCTTATCCGGCAGTTTAGGCAATCAGCCCCAGCATTTT,CASSLSGSLGNQPQHF
TRBD1,-,TRBJ1-4,TRBV4-1,TGCGCCAGCAGCGAGGGGACAGGATACGAAAAACTGTTTTTT,CASSEGTGYEKLFF
-,-,TRBJ2-5,TRBV4-3,TGCGCCAGCAGCCAATCCCGGGGGAACGGAGAGACCCAGTACTTC,CASSQSRGNGETQYF
-,-,TRBJ2-3,TRBV27,TGTGCCAGCAGTCCCCGGCAGGGCGCGGATACGCAGTATTTT,CASSPRQGADTQYF
-,-,TRBJ2-5,TRBV7-6,TGTGCCAGCAGCTTAGATGCAGGGGAGACCCAGTACTTC,CASSLDAGETQYF
-,-,TRBJ2-7,TRBV7-9,TGTGCCAGCAGCTCAGTCGCGGGCGGGATGACCTACGAGCAGTACTTC,CASSSVAGGMTYEQYF
TRBD1,-,TRBJ1-1,TRBV7-9,TGTGCCAGCAGCTCCCGACAGGGGACGGGCACTGAAGCTTTCTTT,CASSSRQGTGTEAFF
TRBD1,-,TRBJ1-4,TRBV5-5,TGTGCCAGCAGCTCGCCACAGGGGACTAATGAAAAACTGTTTTTT,CASSSPQGTNEKLFF
-,-,TRBJ1-6,TRBV6-5,TGTGCCAGCAACCACCACAAGGCAATCTCCCACTTT,CASNHHKAISHF
TRBD1,-,TRBJ2-1,TRBV6-1,TGTGCCAGCAGAGAGGACAGGGGGCCTAATGAGCAGTTCTTC,CASREDRGPNEQFF
TRBD2,-,TRBJ2-3,TRBV7-3,TGTGCCAGCAGCTATCTAGCGGGGGGGCCTACAGATACGCAGTATTTT,CASSYLAGGPTDTQYF
TRBD2,-,TRBJ2-7,TRBV13,TGTGCCAGCAGCTTAGAGGCGCTAGCGGGGGGGTCGGGCGAGCAGTACTTC,CASSLEALAGGSGEQYF
-,-,TRBJ2-2,TRBV11-3,TGTGCCAGCAGCTTAGATCGGGGCGGGGAGCTGTTTTTT,CASSLDRGGELFF
-,-,TRBJ2-5,TRBV4-1,TGCGCCAGCAGCCTCCGTCCGGGGGATTACCAAGAGACCCAGTACTTC,CASSLRPGDYQETQYF
-,few,TRBJ1-5,TRBV10-2,TGCGCCAGCAGCGACGAACAGGGCAATCAGCCCCAGCATTTT,CASSDEQGNQPQHF
-,-,TRBJ1-2,TRBV29-1,TGCAGCGTTGCGACGGTTCAGTATGGCTACACCTTC,CSVATVQYGYTF
TRBD2,-,TRBJ2-7,TRBV4-1,TGCGCCAGCAGCCAAGGAAGCGGGACCTCCTACGAGCAGTACTTC,CASSQGSGTSYEQYF
-,-,TRBJ2-7,TRBV5-1,TGCGCCAGCAGCTTGGGGATAGGGAGCTCCTACGAGCAGTACTTC,CASSLGIGSSYEQYF
-,-,TRBJ2-1,TRBV28,TGTGCCAGCACCCCGGGGCACTACCTCTACAATGAGCAGTTCTTC,CASTPGHYLYNEQFF
-,-,TRBJ2-7,TRBV5-8,TGTGCCAGCAGCTGGGACGCATCCTACGAGCAGTACTTC,CASSWDASYEQYF
-,-,TRBJ2-5,TRBV9,TGTGCCAGCAGTGATTCGGGACCCGAGACCCAGTACTTC,CASSDSGPETQYF
TRBD2,-,TRBJ2-5,TRBV6-5,TGTGCCAGCAGGCGGGGGGGCGCCCAAGAGACCCAGTACTTC,CASRRGGAQETQYF
-,-,TRBJ2-6,TRBV13,TGTGCCAGCAGCTTCGACACTGGGGCCAACGTCCTGACTTTC,CASSFDTGANVLTF
-,-,TRBJ2-5,TRBV6-5,TGTGCCAGCGGCCCAGTTGAGGACCAAGAGACCCAGTACTTC,CASGPVEDQETQYF
TRBD1,-,TRBJ2-7,TRBV2,TGTGCCAGTCCGGGACAGGGGAACGAGCAGTACTTC,CASPGQGNEQYF
-,-,TRBJ2-3,TRBV2,TGTGCCAGCAGTGTCCCGGAGACAGGTTACCTGACAGATACGCAGTATTTT,CASSVPETGYLTDTQYF
TRBD1,-,TRBJ2-7,TRBV7-2,TGTGCCAGCAGCTTAGGGACAGGGGGCTTTCCCTACGAGCAGTACTTC,CASSLGTGGFPYEQYF
-,-,TRBJ1-2,TRBV7-9,TGTGCCAGCAGCTGGTCCTATGGCTACACCTTC,CASSWSYGYTF
-,-,TRBJ1-1,TRBV5-6,TGTGCCAGCAGCCCCCCTTGGGAGGGACGTAACACTGAAGCTTTCTTT,CASSPPWEGRNTEAFF
-,-,TRBJ2-3,TRBV27,TGTGCCAGCAGACTACGAGGGGGGTCTAGCACAGATACGCAGTATTTT,CASRLRGGSSTDTQYF
TRBD1,-,TRBJ2-1,TRBV5-4,TGTGCCTTCGAGGGACAGGGTGTTGGGTGGAATGAGCAGTTCTTC,CAFEGQGVGWNEQFF
-,-,TRBJ2-7,TRBV7-2,TGTGCCAGCAGCTTAGAGGGCGAGCGGAACGAGCAGTACTTC,CASSLEGERNEQYF
-,once,TRBJ1-1,TRBV19,TGTGCCAGTAGTTTCCTTTCCGGGACCGGGGCCACTGAAGCTTTCTTT,CASSFLSGTGATEAFF